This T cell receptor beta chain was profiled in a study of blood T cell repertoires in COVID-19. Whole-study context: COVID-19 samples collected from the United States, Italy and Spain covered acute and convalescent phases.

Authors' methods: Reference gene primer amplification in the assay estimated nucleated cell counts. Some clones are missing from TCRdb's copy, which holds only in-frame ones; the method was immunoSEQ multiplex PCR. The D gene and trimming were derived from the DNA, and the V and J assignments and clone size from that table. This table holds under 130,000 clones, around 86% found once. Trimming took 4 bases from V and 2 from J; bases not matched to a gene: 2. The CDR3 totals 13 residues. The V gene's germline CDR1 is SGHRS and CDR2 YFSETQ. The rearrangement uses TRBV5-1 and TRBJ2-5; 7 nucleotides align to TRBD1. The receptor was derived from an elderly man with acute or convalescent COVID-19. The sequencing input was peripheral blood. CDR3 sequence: CASSPQGQETQYF. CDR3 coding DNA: TGCGCCAGCAGCCCACAGGGGCAAGAGACCCAGTACTTC.